These 13 T cell receptor beta chains were sequenced from one sample in a study of vaccination and CD4 T cells after COVID-19. At the Johns Hopkins FTIC core, DNA taken from cultured CD4+ T cells was sequenced by way of the Oncomine TCR Beta short-read assay. From the PCR reads, TCRdb called clonotypes with MiXCR, one entry per CDR3 protein. The table records about 19,000 distinct CDR3 sequences, roughly 23% of them present only once. The antigens for these receptors are not known. Treatment reported: approximately 11-day PBMC culture with coronavirus spike peptide pools or control peptides (ViraFEST assay). The material sequenced was cultured CD4+ T cells from blood. Receptors were obtained from a human donor with COVID-19.

The rearrangement joins TRBV27 to TRBJ1-6, with D possibly TRBD1 on 5 matching bases. CDR3 length equals 15 residues. CDR1 is MNHEY and CDR2 is SMNVEV in the germline V gene (reference sequence). Trimming pared 3 bases from V and 8 bases from J, leaving 14 bases between. The CDR3: CASSLRGRIDSPLHF. The CDR3 DNA follows: TGTGCCAGCAGTTTGAGGGGACGGATAGATTCACCCCTCCACTTT.

This clonotype has just a few counts. The gene calls are TRBV27 and TRBJ2-1, with TRBD1 as a possible D gene (5 bases). Germline CDR1 reads MNHEY; CDR2 reads SMNVEV (reference sequence). V gave up 6 bases and J gave up 3 bases, with 15 bases separating them. The CDR3 runs 15 residues. The CDR3 protein is CASSRGQGFYNEQFF. The CDR3 DNA sequence: TGTGCCAGCAGCCGAGGCCAGGGTTTCTACAATGAGCAGTTCTTC.

J is TRBJ2-1 and V is TRBV20-1, with 8 bases identical to TRBD1. V lost 3 bases and J lost 2; bases outside the gene matches: 6. Per the germline V gene, CDR1 is DFQATT and CDR2 is SNEGSKA (reference sequence). The CDR3 extends over 15 amino acids. CDR3 in DNA: TGCAGTGCTAGTGGCCCGGGACAGGCCTACAATGAGCAGTTCTTC. As protein: CSASGPGQAYNEQFF.

This clonotype was seen only a few times. V usage is TRBV27 and J usage is TRBJ2-7, with 10 bases identical to TRBD1. J was trimmed by 7 bases and V by 8 bases; bases with no gene match: 11. The CDR3 is 14 amino acids. Germline V CDR1 and CDR2: MNHEY, SMNVEV (reference sequence). CDR3 in amino acids: CASAPAGTGVEQYF. CDR3 DNA sequence: TGTGCCAGCGCCCCAGCCGGGACAGGGGTGGAGCAGTACTTC.

This chain uses TRBV5-1 with TRBJ2-5; 11 nucleotides match TRBD2. Germline V gene data show CDR1 as SGHRS and CDR2 as YFSETQ. J was trimmed by 5 bases and V by 5 bases; bases with no gene match: 11. CDR3 length: 16 residues. CDR3 nucleotide sequence: TGCGCCAGCAGACTACTAGCGGGGGCCCTCCATGAGACCCAGTACTTC. Protein sequence: CASRLLAGALHETQYF. The full variable domain, its missing parts supplied by reference TRBV5-1 and TRBJ2-5, is KAGVTQTPRYLIKTRGQQVTLSCSPISGHRSVSWYQQTPGQGLQFLFEYFSETQRNKGNFPGRFSGRQFSNSRSEMNVSTLELGDSALYLCASRLLAGALHETQYFGPGTRLLVL.

The genes are TRBV27 and TRBJ2-5; D gene unclear. Trimming pared 0 bases from V and 1 base from J, leaving 6 bases between. CDR3 length: 14 residues. Per germline, CDR1 MNHEY and CDR2 SMNVEV (reference sequence). The CDR3 here is CASSLSESQETQYF. Written as DNA, the CDR3 is TGTGCCAGCAGTTTATCTGAGAGCCAAGAGACCCAGTACTTC.

This clonotype appeared a few times. The V call is TRBV6-1, the J call TRBJ1-1; no clear D gene. The CDR3 contains 15 residues. V was shortened by 6 bases and J by 8 bases, with 22 bases between the two germline ends. Germline-derived CDR1 and CDR2 are MNHNS and SASEGT. The CDR3 region is CASRSDLRSGGEAFF. CDR3 nucleotides: TGTGCCAGCAGATCCGACTTGCGGAGCGGAGGAGAAGCTTTCTTT.

This clonotype was counted only a few times. The gene calls are TRBV7-9 and TRBJ2-7, with a possible D match to TRBD1 (6 bases). Germline V gene data show CDR1 as SEHNR and CDR2 as FQNEAQ (reference sequence). V was shortened by 6 bases and J by 2 bases, with 14 bases between the two germline ends. CDR3 size: 14 residues. The CDR3 coding sequence is TGTGCCAGCAGTTTGGGGGACATAACCTACGAGCAGTACTTC. Translation: CASSLGDITYEQYF.

The chain joins TRBV7-6 to TRBJ2-3; 10 nucleotides line up with TRBD2. The germline gives CDR1 SGHVS, CDR2 FNYEAQ. The CDR3 is 18 amino acids. J gave up 5 bases and V 2 bases, and 13 bases lay outside the gene matches. The CDR3 bases are TGTGCCAGCAGCTTATTTACGCCGAGCGGGGGGGCCGGAGATACGCAGTATTTT. It encodes CASSLFTPSGGAGDTQYF.

Relative to its sample, this clonotype is medium-sized. The chain recombines TRBV2 with TRBJ1-1; 7 bases are a match to TRBD1. Germline values: CDR1 SNHLY, CDR2 FYNNEI. V lost 6 bases, J lost 1 base, and 5 bases stayed unmatched. This CDR3 is built from 14 residues. The DNA for the CDR3 is TGTGCCAGCAGCACAGGGGCCCCGAACACTGAAGCTTTCTTT. Translating gives CASSTGAPNTEAFF.

Turning to this clonotype: Sequence at one end of the junction differs from germline and may be a read error. The rearrangement joins TRBV20-1 to TRBJ2-5; 12 positions agree with TRBD2. The CDR3 has 15 residues. CDR1 and CDR2 from the germline V gene are DFQATT and SNEGSKA (reference sequence). CDR3 bases: TGCAGTGCTGGCCCTAGCGGGGGGGTACAAGAGACCCAGAACTTC. This translates into CSAGPSGGVQETQNF.

This clonotype was observed a handful of times. This sequence joins TRBV28 and TRBJ2-2; D is ambiguous. In germline, CDR1 is MDHEN, CDR2 SYDVKM. The CDR3 extends over 11 amino acids. The germline V and J ends were trimmed by 6 bases and 9 bases, with 8 bases remaining between them. CDR3 DNA sequence: TGTGCCAGCAGCCCCCTTCGGGAGCTGTTTTTT. It translates to CASSPLRELFF.

This sequence joins TRBV6-1 and TRBJ1-1, with a possible D match to TRBD1 (5 bases). The V end lost 9 bases, the J end lost 6 bases, and 11 bases lay between the germline ends. Germline V gives CDR1 MNHNS, CDR2 SASEGT. The CDR3 has 11 residues. In DNA, the CDR3 is TGTGCCAGTCTCGGGGACCCTGAAGCTTTCTTT. It codes for CASLGDPEAFF.